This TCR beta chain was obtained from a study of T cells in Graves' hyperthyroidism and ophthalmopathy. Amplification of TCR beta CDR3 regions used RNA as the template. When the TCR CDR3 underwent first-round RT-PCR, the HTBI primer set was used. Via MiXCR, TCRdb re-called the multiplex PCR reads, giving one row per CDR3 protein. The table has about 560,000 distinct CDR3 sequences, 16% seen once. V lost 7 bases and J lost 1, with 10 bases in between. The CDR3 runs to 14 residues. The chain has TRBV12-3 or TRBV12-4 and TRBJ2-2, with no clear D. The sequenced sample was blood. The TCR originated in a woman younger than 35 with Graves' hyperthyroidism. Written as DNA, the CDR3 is TGTGCCAGCACTCTCCTCCTGAACACCGGGGAGCTGTTTTTT. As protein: CASTLLLNTGELFF.